The 20 T cell receptor beta chains below were found in one sample sequenced in a study of cytomegalovirus exposure and HLA in healthy donors. PCR was performed using 60 Vbeta and 13 Jbeta primers. Assay: immunoSEQ multiplex PCR; the TCRdb copy retains only in-frame clones and omits some. Of some 120,000 clones listed, 72% are singletons. The specimen sequenced was PBMCs. The receptor set was obtained from a man in his thirties or forties in good health and CMV-seronegative.

This chain connects TRBV11-3 to TRBJ1-2; TRBD1 matches 9 bases. With V trimmed by 0 bases and J by 3 bases, 8 bases remained unmatched. In germline, CDR1 is SGHNT, CDR2 YENEEA. CDR3 size: 17 residues. CDR3 amino acids: CASSLDCGQGIHYGYTF. In nucleotides, the CDR3 is TGTGCCAGCAGCTTAGATTGTGGACAGGGGATTCACTATGGCTACACCTTC.

This chain joins TRBV5-1 and TRBJ1-1; no reliable D call. The CDR3 extends over 16 amino acids. Per germline, CDR1 SGHRS and CDR2 YFSETQ. The V and J ends lost 0 bases and 1 base respectively, with 13 bases between them. CDR3 in DNA: TGCGCCAGCAGCTTGGAGCCGTCATATGCGAACACTGAAGCTTTCTTT. This encodes CASSLEPSYANTEAFF.

The chain recombines TRBV27 with TRBJ1-2; D is unresolved. From germline, CDR1 is MNHEY and CDR2 SMNVEV (reference sequence). V was shortened by 5 bases and J by 6 bases, with 7 bases between the two germline ends. The CDR3 runs 11 residues. CDR3 nucleotide sequence: TGTGCCAGCAGTCCCCCGGATGGCTACACCTTC. Amino acids: CASSPPDGYTF.

V is TRBV28 and J is TRBJ2-1; no definite D call. Germline assignment: CDR1 MDHEN and CDR2 SYDVKM. This CDR3 comprises 13 residues. The V and J ends lost 3 bases and 5 bases respectively, with 8 bases between them. CDR3 in amino acids: CASSLTLHNEQFF. The CDR3 nucleotides are TGTGCCAGCAGTTTGACTCTTCACAATGAGCAGTTCTTC.

This rearrangement joins TRBV5-1 to TRBJ2-6; possible D gene TRBD2, 5 bases. The CDR3 is 14 amino acids. Germline assignment: CDR1 SGHRS and CDR2 YFSETQ. The V end lost 7 bases, the J end lost 1 base, and 9 bases lay between the germline ends. CDR3 coding DNA: TGCGCCAGCGCGACGGGGTCTGGGGCCAACGTCCTGACTTTC. This sequence encodes CASATGSGANVLTF.

The chain employs TRBV5-1 and TRBJ1-6; TRBD1 aligns across 8 bases. The length of the CDR3 is 17 residues. V trimming: 4 bases; J trimming: 6 bases; junction bases outside the gene matches: 12. Germline V gene sequence: CDR1 SGHRS, CDR2 YFSETQ. For the CDR3, the DNA is TGCGCCAGCAGCCCACCGGGACAGGAGGCGAGTAATTCACCCCTCCACTTT. Protein product: CASSPPGQEASNSPLHF.

The chain joins TRBV4-1 to TRBJ1-2; 10 bases match TRBD1. V trimming: 2 bases; J trimming: 8 bases; junction bases outside the gene matches: 8. The CDR3 is 15 amino acids. Germline V CDR1 and CDR2: MGHRA, YSYEKL. This chain's CDR3 is CASSQTDRGSMGYTF. The CDR3 DNA follows: TGCGCCAGCAGCCAAACGGACAGGGGGAGTATGGGCTACACCTTC.

The rearrangement uses TRBV28 and TRBJ1-5; 10 bases agree with TRBD1. Germline CDR1 and CDR2: MDHEN and SYDVKM. The V gene end was trimmed by 6 bases and the J gene end by 5 bases; junction bases not matched to a gene: 4. CDR3 length: 14 residues. CDR3 sequence: CASSTGQGDQPQHF. The CDR3 nucleotides read TGTGCCAGCAGCACCGGACAGGGGGATCAGCCCCAGCATTTT.

This CDR3 is CASSPGLTYNEQFF. Written as DNA, the CDR3 is TGCGCCAGCAGCCCGGGACTAACTTACAATGAGCAGTTCTTC. The gene calls are TRBV5-1 and TRBJ2-1; TRBD2 matches at 7 bases. Germline V gene data show CDR1 as SGHRS and CDR2 as YFSETQ. CDR3 length: 14 amino acids. V trimming: 4 bases; J trimming: 4 bases; junction bases outside the gene matches: 5.

V is TRBV6-1 and J is TRBJ1-1; 8 nucleotides agree with TRBD1. After removal of 4 bases from V and 4 bases from J, the junction contained 5 bases not matched to a gene. The germline V gene encodes CDR1 MNHNS and CDR2 SASEGT. The CDR3 runs to 14 residues. As DNA, the CDR3 is TGTGCCAGCAGTGTGACAGGGGAGGCCACTGAAGCTTTCTTT. It yields the protein CASSVTGEATEAFF.

The chain links TRBV29-1 to TRBJ2-5, with D possibly being TRBD2 (6 bases). The DNA end lines up better with TRBJ2-7; the J call may be wrong. The CDR3 extends over 12 amino acids. Germline V gives CDR1 SQVTM, CDR2 ANQGSEA. The CDR3 sequence: CNIGTGDYEQYF. The CDR3 coding sequence is TGCAACATCGGGACGGGAGACTACGAGCAGTACTTC.

The V call is TRBV10-3, the J call TRBJ1-1; D possibly corresponds to TRBD1 (6 bases). Trimming took 6 bases from V and 3 from J, leaving 11 bases between them. CDR1 and CDR2 (germline): ENHRY, SYGVKD. The length of the CDR3 is 13 residues. DNA for the CDR3: TGTGCCATCAGATGGGGGGGCGACACTGAAGCTTTCTTT. Translation gives CAIRWGGDTEAFF.

The table lists this clone with a count of one. The V and J genes are TRBV4-1 and TRBJ1-1; 9 positions match TRBD1. CDR3 length: 15 residues. Per germline, CDR1 MGHRA and CDR2 YSYEKL. J was trimmed by 0 bases and V by 2 bases; bases with no gene match: 1. This CDR3 is CASSQRTGVNTEAFF. Written as DNA, the CDR3 is TGCGCCAGCAGCCAAAGGACAGGGGTGAACACTGAAGCTTTCTTT.

This chain's CDR3 is CASSYSGGGYTF. The DNA for the CDR3 is TGTGCCAGCAGTTACTCGGGCGGGGGCTACACCTTC. This rearrangement joins TRBV6-5 to TRBJ1-2; D unclear. The germline V gene has CDR1 MNHEY and CDR2 SVGAGI. V was shortened by 0 bases and J by 8 bases, with 7 bases between the two germline ends. CDR3 length: 12 amino acids.

This clone came up many times. The chain is built from TRBV27 and TRBJ1-4; D gene unclear. The V gene's germline CDR1 is MNHEY and CDR2 SMNVEV (reference sequence). This CDR3 spans 12 amino acids. The V gene lost 2 bases and the J gene lost 7 bases, with 5 bases spanning the gap. CDR3 protein: CASSLIGEKLFF. CDR3 DNA sequence: TGTGCCAGCAGTTTAATCGGTGAAAAACTGTTTTTT.

This clone was detected only once. This chain uses TRBV19 with TRBJ2-3; tentatively, D is TRBD2 (5 bases). The CDR3 spans 14 residues. Trimming removed 3 bases from V and 2 bases from J, with 9 bases in between. The V gene's germline CDR1 is LNHDA and CDR2 SQIVND (reference sequence). The CDR3: CASSIGVATDTQYF. For the CDR3, the DNA is TGTGCCAGTAGTATCGGGGTAGCCACAGATACGCAGTATTTT.

The chain links TRBV9 to TRBJ2-3, with TRBD2 as a possible D gene (5 bases). V gave up 6 bases and J gave up 5 bases, with 25 bases separating them. This CDR3 comprises 17 residues. Germline V gene sequence: CDR1 SGDLS, CDR2 YYNGEE. The CDR3 nucleotides are TGTGCCAGCACCCCAACCTCTAGCACCCCCCCCATAGATACGCAGTATTTT. It translates to CASTPTSSTPPIDTQYF.

The chain recombines TRBV11-3 with TRBJ2-3, with 8 bases lining up with TRBD2. CDR1 and CDR2 from the germline V gene are SGHNT and YENEEA. Trimming cost V 5 bases and J 6 bases; bases outside gene matches: 10. This CDR3 is built from 15 residues. CDR3 residues: CASSHTPTSADTQYF. The CDR3 DNA follows: TGTGCCAGCAGCCACACCCCGACTAGCGCTGATACGCAGTATTTT.

The chain couples TRBV5-3 to TRBJ1-2; a weak D match, TRBD1 (5 bases). TRBV5-3 is given ORF status, its function remaining uncertain. The CDR3 contains 17 residues. Trimming removed 4 bases at V and 6 bases at J, with 25 bases between. CDR3 DNA sequence: TGTGCCAGAAGCCCCGGGGCGGGGCTTACGGCGGGGCATGGCTACACCTTC. Translation gives CARSPGAGLTAGHGYTF.

The chain is built from TRBV7-3 and TRBJ2-2; 13 nucleotides align to TRBD2. The CDR3 spans 17 residues. The trim removed 4 bases at V and 4 bases at J, leaving 6 bases unmatched. Per germline, CDR1 SGHTA and CDR2 FQGTGA. The CDR3 sequence: CASSSPTSGGPTGELFF. The CDR3 bases are TGTGCCAGCAGCTCCCCGACTAGCGGGGGGCCCACCGGGGAGCTGTTTTTT.